Below, 26 T cell receptor beta chains from the same sample are listed, as sequenced in a study of read filtering for tumor transcriptome and immune sequencing. The library was built from about 400 ng RNA with molecular barcoded adaptors for alpha/delta and beta/gamma chains. One entry per CDR3 protein results from TCRdb running MiXCR on the reads. In the table there are 60,000 to 75,000 distinct CDR3 sequences, roughly 18% of which are singletons. The specimen was a population of CD138-negative cells sorted from bone marrow. Source of these receptors: a donor aged 40 or older with multiple myeloma.

Many counts were recorded for this clonotype. V gene TRBV5-1 combines with J gene TRBJ2-3, with TRBD1 matching 7 bases. V shed 1 base and J 6 bases; nucleotides not matched to a gene: 2. Germline lookup yields CDR1 SGHRS and CDR2 YFSETQ. The CDR3 runs 13 residues. This CDR3 is CASSLIGGDTQYF. The CDR3 DNA reads as TGCGCCAGCAGCTTGATAGGGGGCGATACGCAGTATTTT.

This clonotype was recorded at least ten times. The chain uses TRBV20-1 and TRBJ2-5; D might be TRBD1 or TRBD2, each matching 5 bases. The CDR3 has 16 amino acids. Germline loops: CDR1 DFQATT, CDR2 SNEGSKA (reference sequence). V was pared by 0 bases and J by 0 bases, with 14 bases between. CDR3 region: CSARDRGPSYQETQYF. CDR3 nucleotide sequence: TGCAGTGCTAGAGATCGGGGCCCTAGTTACCAAGAGACCCAGTACTTC.

By its share, this clonotype is medium-sized. The rearrangement uses TRBV11-2 and TRBJ2-1; 10 positions match TRBD2. Per germline, CDR1 SGHAT and CDR2 FQNNGV. With 4 bases clipped from V and 4 bases from J, the junction kept 4 bases outside the gene matches. The CDR3 contains 15 residues. CDR3 DNA: TGTGCCAGCAGCTCACTAGCGGGGAGGTACAATGAGCAGTTCTTC. Translated: CASSSLAGRYNEQFF.

This clonotype has just a few counts. This may stem from a read error, because a much larger clone lies one nucleotide away. The conserved final phenylalanine or tryptophan is absent from the CDR3, which likely points to a read error. V gene TRBV6-5 combines with J gene TRBJ2-2; D gene uncertain. The V end was cut by 5 bases, the J end by 8 bases, with 9 bases between. The CDR3 covers 12 residues. Germline CDR1 and CDR2: MNHEY and SVGAGI. The CDR3 reads CASSSSSGELFS. CDR3 DNA: TGTGCCAGCAGTAGCAGTTCTGGGGAGCTGTTTTCT.

Only a few counts were recorded for this clonotype. The rearrangement joins TRBV20-1 to TRBJ1-5; D perhaps matches TRBD1 (6 bases). The CDR3 runs 12 residues. Germline V gene data show CDR1 as DFQATT and CDR2 as SNEGSKA (reference sequence). The ends were cut back, 8 bases at V and 7 bases at J, with 15 bases in the middle. CDR3 bases: TGCAGTATACAACAGGGCGAACAGCCCCAGCATTTT. Translating it yields CSIQQGEQPQHF.

This clonotype has only a few counts. The V and J genes are TRBV12-3 or TRBV12-4 and TRBJ2-2; a weak D match, TRBD2 (6 bases). V gave up 6 bases and J gave up 1 base, with 6 bases separating them. The CDR3 has 13 residues. CDR3 DNA sequence: TGTGCCAGCAGAGCGGGGAACACCGGGGAGCTGTTTTTT. This translates into CASRAGNTGELFF.

In its sample, this clonotype was seen many times. The V and J genes are TRBV29-1 and TRBJ2-5; D is uncertain. V lost 1 base, J lost 4 bases, and 10 bases lay in between. CDR3 length: 13 residues. Germline V gene sequence: CDR1 SQVTM, CDR2 ANQGSEA. In DNA form, the CDR3 reads TGCAGCGTTGAAGTTAGGGCGAGAGAGACCCAGTACTTC. The encoded protein is CSVEVRARETQYF. The complete variable domain, with remaining parts taken from reference TRBV29-1 and TRBJ2-5, reads SAVISQKPSRDICQRGTSLTIQCQVDSQVTMMFWYRQQPGQSLTLIATANQGSEATYESGFVIDKFPISRPNLTFSTLTVSNMSPEDSSIYLCSVEVRARETQYFGPGTRLLVL.

The rearrangement joins TRBV7-8 to TRBJ1-2; perhaps TRBD1 as D (6 bases). CDR1 and CDR2 from the germline V gene are SGHVS and FQNEAQ. The CDR3 covers 13 residues. The V end was cut by 5 bases, the J end by 6 bases, with 13 bases between. Here the CDR3 reads CASSPTGTHGYTF. CDR3 in DNA: TGTGCCAGCAGCCCAACAGGGACCCATGGCTACACCTTC.

This clonotype occurred many times. V usage is TRBV9 and J usage is TRBJ2-4, with D maybe TRBD2 (8 bases). Trimming removed 4 bases at V and 11 bases at J, with 28 bases between. Germline V gives CDR1 SGDLS, CDR2 YYNGEE. This CDR3 comprises 17 residues. CDR3 amino acids: CASSPPGRDSPGEVQYF. The CDR3 nucleotides are TGTGCCAGCAGCCCCCCCGGGAGGGACAGCCCAGGAGAGGTTCAGTACTTC. The complete variable domain, with remaining parts taken from reference TRBV9 and TRBJ2-4, reads DSGVTQTPKHLITATGQRVTLRCSPRSGDLSVYWYQQSLDQGLQFLIQYYNGEERAKGNILERFSAQQFPDLHSELNLSSLELGDSALYFCASSPPGRDSPGEVQYFGAGTRLSVL.

This clonotype was found many times. V is TRBV12-3 or TRBV12-4 and J is TRBJ1-4, with D uncertain. The germline V and J ends were trimmed by 1 base and 4 bases, with 10 bases remaining between them. The CDR3 runs 15 residues. The CDR3 DNA reads TGTGCCAGCAGTTTAGTACTGGGTGGTAATGAAAAACTGTTTTTT. The encoded protein is CASSLVLGGNEKLFF.

In its sample, this clonotype was seen many times. The gene calls are TRBV12-3 or TRBV12-4 and TRBJ1-5; D is possibly TRBD1 (5 bases). The CDR3 sequence is 15 residues long. V lost 3 bases to trimming and J lost 11 bases, with 20 bases between them. The CDR3 is CASSFLGGMGGTQHF. The CDR3 DNA reads as TGTGCCAGCAGTTTTTTGGGCGGCATGGGGGGAACCCAGCATTTT.

The chain joins TRBV29-1 to TRBJ1-4; D is unresolved. The V end was cut by 6 bases, the J end by 7 bases, with 9 bases between. The CDR3 extends over 11 amino acids. Germline CDR1 reads SQVTM; CDR2 reads ANQGSEA. The CDR3 region is CSVERSEKLFF. The CDR3 DNA follows: TGCAGCGTAGAGAGGTCTGAAAAACTGTTTTTT.

This clonotype was observed many times. The CDR3 loop is CASSPTGTSGVQETQYF. CDR3 nucleotide sequence: TGCGCCAGCAGCCCAACCGGGACTAGCGGGGTTCAAGAGACCCAGTACTTC. The chain couples TRBV5-1 to TRBJ2-5, with TRBD2 identical over 13 bases. The CDR3 has 17 residues. Germline-derived CDR1 and CDR2 are SGHRS and YFSETQ. The trim removed 4 bases at V and 2 bases at J, leaving 8 bases unmatched.

The chain is built from TRBV7-9 and TRBJ2-3; 7 bases are a match to TRBD2. The ends lost 5 bases at V and 2 bases at J; junction bases unmatched: 7. Germline V gives CDR1 SEHNR, CDR2 FQNEAQ (reference sequence). The length of the CDR3 is 15 residues. CDR3 nucleotide sequence: TGTGCCAGCAGCACGCGGGGGACTAACACAGATACGCAGTATTTT. Amino acids: CASSTRGTNTDTQYF.

This clonotype was observed at least ten times. CDR3 region: CASSATTGFYGYTF. In DNA, the CDR3 is TGTGCCAGCAGTGCCACGACAGGGTTCTATGGCTACACCTTC. The chain has TRBV25-1 and TRBJ1-2; 7 nucleotides match TRBD1. Looked up from germline, CDR1 is MGHDK and CDR2 is SYGVNS. Trimming at V came to 4 bases and at J to 4 bases, leaving 6 bases not matched to a gene. The CDR3 contains 14 residues.

This clonotype was seen ten or more times. The rearrangement links TRBV12-3 or TRBV12-4 to TRBJ2-1; either TRBD1 or TRBD2 may fit D (6 bases each). Trimming removed 4 bases from V and 2 bases from J, with 9 bases in between. This CDR3 region has 14 residues. CDR3 coding DNA: TGTGCCAGCAGTTATCGGGGGCCCTACAATGAGCAGTTCTTC. It translates to CASSYRGPYNEQFF.

At least ten counts were recorded for this clonotype. The J gene is TRBJ2-3, the V gene TRBV7-3; no firm D call. The germline V gene encodes CDR1 SGHTA and CDR2 FQGTGA. The CDR3 contains 14 residues. V shed 4 bases and J shed 1 base, with 9 bases lying between them. CDR3 protein: CASSSYGGTDTQYF. The CDR3 region has the DNA TGTGCCAGCAGCTCCTACGGCGGCACAGATACGCAGTATTTT.

This clonotype appeared many times. The genes are TRBV19 and TRBJ2-1; unclear D gene. CDR3 size: 14 residues. With 1 base removed from V and 1 base from J, the gap between germline ends came to 5 bases. The V gene's germline CDR1 is LNHDA and CDR2 SQIVND (reference sequence). The DNA for the CDR3 is TGTGCCAGTAGTATAGTTCGGTCCTACAATGAGCAGTTCTTC. Its translation: CASSIVRSYNEQFF.

Ten or more counts support this clonotype. V is TRBV7-9 and J is TRBJ2-7; D not resolved. Germline CDR1 reads SEHNR; CDR2 reads FQNEAQ (reference sequence). The CDR3 consists of 11 residues. Trimming took 1 base from V and 6 from J, leaving 4 bases between them. The chain's CDR3 is CASSLVGEQYF. DNA for the CDR3: TGTGCCAGCAGCTTAGTGGGCGAGCAGTACTTC.

This clonotype was detected many times. This chain joins TRBV7-8 and TRBJ2-2; 8 bases are a match to TRBD2. Germline V gene data show CDR1 as SGHVS and CDR2 as FQNEAQ. The CDR3 covers 16 residues. Germline trimming cut 1 base from V and 6 bases from J; bases unmatched to any gene: 7. The CDR3 reads CASSLVQREMAGELFF. The CDR3 coding sequence is TGTGCCAGCAGCTTAGTTCAGCGGGAGATGGCCGGGGAGCTGTTTTTT.

This clonotype was counted at least ten times. The V and J genes are TRBV2 and TRBJ2-2; 7 bases map to TRBD2. Trimming took 8 bases from V and 6 from J; bases not matched to a gene: 6. Germline V gives CDR1 SNHLY, CDR2 FYNNEI. The CDR3 totals 13 residues. CDR3 nucleotide sequence: TGTGCCAGCCTAGCGGAGGCGGCCGGGGAGCTGTTTTTT. Translating gives CASLAEAAGELFF.

This clonotype has ten or more counts. CDR3 protein: CASSSRGPGTDTQYF. CDR3 in DNA: TGTGCCAGCAGCTCGAGGGGACCCGGCACAGATACGCAGTATTTT. The rearrangement uses TRBV11-2 and TRBJ2-3, with D perhaps being TRBD1 or TRBD2 (5 bases each). V was shortened by 4 bases and J by 1 base, with 12 bases between the two germline ends. CDR1 SGHAT and CDR2 FQNNGV come from the germline V gene. The CDR3 runs 15 residues.

The sample holds many counts of this clonotype. This sequence joins TRBV4-2 and TRBJ1-2; no definite D call. This CDR3 has 14 amino acids. The germline CDR1 and CDR2 sequences are LGHNA and YNFKEQ. Trimming left V 0 bases short and J 4 bases short, with 9 bases between. In DNA, the CDR3 is TGTGCCAGCAGCCAAGACGAGGCATCCTATGGCTACACCTTC. It yields the protein CASSQDEASYGYTF.

Concerning this clonotype: This sequence may be a read error, since a much larger clone differs from it by one base. This is likely a read error, given that the CDR3 carries no conserved phenylalanine or tryptophan at its end. CDR3 DNA: TGTGCCAGCACCTCTGGGGCCAACGTCCTGACTCTC. Its translation: CASTSGANVLTL. The genes are TRBV12-3 or TRBV12-4 and TRBJ2-6, with D uncertain. The CDR3 is made up of 12 amino acids. Trimming stripped 7 bases from V and 0 bases from J, with 1 base between.

The chain employs TRBV6-5 and TRBJ2-3; the match to TRBD2 covers 10 bases. Germline CDR1 is MNHEY and CDR2 is SVGAGI. The CDR3 spans 15 residues. With V trimmed by 2 bases and J by 8 bases, 7 bases remained unmatched. CDR3 loop: CASSYASGSGGTQYF. DNA of the CDR3: TGTGCCAGCAGTTACGCTAGCGGGAGTGGAGGTACGCAGTATTTT.

The CDR3: CASSHGRRDRGQPQHF. The DNA of the CDR3 is TGCGCCAGCAGTCACGGGCGCCGGGACAGGGGTCAGCCCCAGCATTTT. V gene TRBV23-1 combines with J gene TRBJ1-5; 10 bases match TRBD1. TRBV23-1 is classed as an ORF, of uncertain function. This CDR3 has 16 amino acids. The V gene end was trimmed by 3 bases and the J gene end by 6 bases; junction bases not matched to a gene: 8.